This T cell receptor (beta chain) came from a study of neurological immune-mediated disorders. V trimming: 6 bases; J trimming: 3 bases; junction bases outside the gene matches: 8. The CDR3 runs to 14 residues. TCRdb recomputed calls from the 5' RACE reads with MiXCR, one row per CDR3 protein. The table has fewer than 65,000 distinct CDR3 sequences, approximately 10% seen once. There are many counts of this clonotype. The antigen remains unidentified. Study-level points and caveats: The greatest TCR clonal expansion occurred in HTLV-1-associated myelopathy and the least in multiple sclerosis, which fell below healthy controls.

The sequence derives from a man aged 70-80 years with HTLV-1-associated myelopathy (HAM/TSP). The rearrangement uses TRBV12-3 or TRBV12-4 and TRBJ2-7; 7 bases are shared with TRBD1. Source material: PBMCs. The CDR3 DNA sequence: TGTGCCAGCAGAATCCGGGGACAGAACTACGAGCAGTACTTC. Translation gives CASRIRGQNYEQYF.